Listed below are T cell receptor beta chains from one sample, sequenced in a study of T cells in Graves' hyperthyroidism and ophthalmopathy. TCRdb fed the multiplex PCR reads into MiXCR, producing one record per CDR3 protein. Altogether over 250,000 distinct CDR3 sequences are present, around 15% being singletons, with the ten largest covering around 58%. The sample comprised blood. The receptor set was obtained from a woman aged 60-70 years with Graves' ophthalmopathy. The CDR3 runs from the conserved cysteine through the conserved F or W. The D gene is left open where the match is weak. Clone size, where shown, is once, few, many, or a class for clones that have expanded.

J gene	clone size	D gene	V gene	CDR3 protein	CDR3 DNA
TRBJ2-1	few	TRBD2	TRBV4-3	CASSRDTLAGGVSEQFF	TGCGCCAGCAGCCGGGACACCTTAGCGGGAGGGGTTTCGGAGCAGTTCTTC
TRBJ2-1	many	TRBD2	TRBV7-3	CASSRTIGTSGNEQFF	TGTGCCAGCAGCCGGACAATCGGGACTAGCGGCAATGAGCAGTTCTTC
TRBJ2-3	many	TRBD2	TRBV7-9	CASSSQPGLAVFGTQYF	TGTGCCAGCAGCTCGCAACCGGGACTAGCGGTTTTCGGTACGCAGTATTTT
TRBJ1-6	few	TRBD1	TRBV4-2	CASSRTETGAGYNSPLHF	TGTGCCAGCAGCCGCACCGAGACAGGGGCCGGTTATAATTCACCCCTCCACTTT
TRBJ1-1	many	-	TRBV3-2	CASSQVGYRPTEQTEAFF	TGTGCCAGCAGCCAAGTCGGTTATCGGCCTACAGAACAGACTGAAGCTTTCTTT
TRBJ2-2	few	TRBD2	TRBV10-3	CAISGGAMNTGELFF	TGTGCCATCTCCGGGGGGGCGATGAACACCGGGGAGCTGTTTTTT
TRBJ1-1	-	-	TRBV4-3	CASSQEALGLGSAEAFF	TGCGCCAGCAGCCAAGAGGCGTTGGGCCTCGGGTCCGCTGAAGCTTTCTTT
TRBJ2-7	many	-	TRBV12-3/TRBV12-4	CAISYGFSYEQYF	TGTGCCATCAGTTACGGGTTCTCCTACGAGCAGTACTTC
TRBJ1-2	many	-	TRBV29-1	CSVVELGNYGYTF	TGCAGCGTTGTGGAGTTGGGCAACTATGGCTACACCTTC
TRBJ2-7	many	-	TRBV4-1	CASSPSSPGAYEQYF	TGCGCCAGCAGCCCCTCCTCCCCCGGGGCCTACGAGCAGTACTTC
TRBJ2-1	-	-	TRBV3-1	CASSPHTGLSATKSSYNEQFF	TGTGCCAGCAGCCCTCACACCGGGCTCAGCGCAACGAAAAGCTCCTACAATGAGCAGTTCTTC
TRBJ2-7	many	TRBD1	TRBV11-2	CASSKVTGVYEQYF	TGTGCCAGCAGCAAAGTTACAGGGGTCTACGAGCAGTACTTC
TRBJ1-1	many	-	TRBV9	CASSVARNTEAFF	TGTGCCAGCAGCGTAGCTCGGAACACTGAAGCTTTCTTT
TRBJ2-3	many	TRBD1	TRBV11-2	CASSATGGSTDTQYF	TGTGCCAGCAGCGCGACAGGGGGGAGCACAGATACGCAGTATTTT
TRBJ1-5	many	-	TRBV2	CASSPDGGRGQPQHF	TGTGCCAGCAGTCCCGATGGGGGGCGCGGTCAGCCCCAGCATTTT
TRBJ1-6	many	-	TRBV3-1	CASSLSWETLHF	TGTGCCAGCAGTCTTTCGTGGGAAACCCTCCACTTT
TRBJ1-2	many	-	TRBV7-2	CASSLVSGDYGYTF	TGTGCCAGCAGCTTAGTATCAGGGGACTATGGCTACACCTTC
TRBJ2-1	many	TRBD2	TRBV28	CASSLALLAKPYNEQFF	TGTGCCAGCAGTTTAGCTTTACTAGCGAAGCCCTACAATGAGCAGTTCTTC
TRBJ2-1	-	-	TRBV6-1	CASSEGEAGEQFF	TGTGCCAGCAGTGAGGGCGAGGCGGGTGAGCAGTTCTTC
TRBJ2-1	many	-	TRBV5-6	CASSPVTETYNEQFF	TGTGCCAGCAGCCCGGTCACAGAGACCTACAATGAGCAGTTCTTC
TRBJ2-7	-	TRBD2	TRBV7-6	CASSLVSGRAYEQYF	TGTGCCAGCAGCTTAGTTAGCGGGAGGGCCTACGAGCAGTACTTC
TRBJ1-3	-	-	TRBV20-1	CSAKASSGNTIYF	TGCAGTGCTAAGGCTAGCTCTGGAAACACCATATATTTT
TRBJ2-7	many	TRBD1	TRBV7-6	CASSLGPGTGVYLSYEQYF	TGTGCCAGCAGCTTAGGCCCCGGGACAGGGGTGTATCTCTCCTACGAGCAGTACTTC
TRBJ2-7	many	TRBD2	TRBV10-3	CAISDPLGTSGRVAYEQYF	TGTGCCATCAGTGACCCCCTAGGGACTAGCGGGAGGGTAGCCTACGAGCAGTACTTC
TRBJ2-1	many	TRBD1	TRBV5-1	CASSSRITGGGPGSSSYNEQFF	TGCGCCAGCAGCTCGAGGATCACAGGGGGAGGACCGGGTTCCAGCTCCTACAATGAGCAGTTCTTC
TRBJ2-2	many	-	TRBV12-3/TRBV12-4	CASRHLRKNNGELFF	TGTGCCAGCAGACACTTGAGGAAAAATAACGGGGAGCTGTTTTTT
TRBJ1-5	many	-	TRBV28	CASNRGAANYQPQHF	TGTGCCAGCAACAGAGGGGCGGCCAACTATCAGCCCCAGCATTTT
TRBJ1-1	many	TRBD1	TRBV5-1	CASSLNPLSGGNTEAFF	TGCGCCAGCAGCTTGAACCCGCTCTCAGGGGGGAACACTGAAGCTTTCTTT
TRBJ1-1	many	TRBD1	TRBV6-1	CASIRDRGNTEAFF	TGTGCCAGTATCCGGGACAGGGGGAACACTGAAGCTTTCTTT
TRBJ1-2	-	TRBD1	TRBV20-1	CSARIPTGIYGYTF	TGCAGTGCTAGGATCCCGACAGGGATCTATGGCTACACCTTC
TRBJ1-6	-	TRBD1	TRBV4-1	CASSQADRGNSPLHF	TGCGCCAGCAGCCAAGCGGACAGGGGTAATTCACCCCTCCACTTT
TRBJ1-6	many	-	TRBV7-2	CASSPHWTADNSPLHF	TGTGCCAGCAGCCCCCACTGGACAGCAGATAATTCACCCCTCCACTTT
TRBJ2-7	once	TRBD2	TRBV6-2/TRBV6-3	CASKPSLAGEYEQYF	TGTGCCAGCAAACCCTCACTAGCGGGAGAATACGAGCAGTACTTC
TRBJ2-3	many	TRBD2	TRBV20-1	CSARRSGGDTQYF	TGCAGTGCTAGAAGGAGCGGGGGAGATACGCAGTATTTT
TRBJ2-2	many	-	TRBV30	CAWTKLGLSAGELFF	TGTGCCTGGACAAAACTAGGACTGTCTGCCGGGGAGCTGTTTTTT
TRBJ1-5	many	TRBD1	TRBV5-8	CASSLGGRGYSNQPQHF	TGTGCCAGCAGCTTAGGGGGCCGAGGGTATAGCAATCAGCCCCAGCATTTT
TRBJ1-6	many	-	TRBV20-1	CSARPGGDNSPLHF	TGCAGTGCTCGCCCGGGGGGGGATAATTCACCCCTCCACTTT
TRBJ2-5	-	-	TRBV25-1	CASRPGQTAETQYF	TGTGCCAGCAGACCCGGACAAACTGCAGAGACCCAGTACTTC
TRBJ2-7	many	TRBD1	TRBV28	CASSLTGVGREQYF	TGTGCCAGCAGTTTAACAGGGGTTGGGCGCGAGCAGTACTTC
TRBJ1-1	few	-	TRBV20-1	CSARRVDTEAFF	TGCAGTGCTAGGCGAGTGGACACTGAAGCTTTCTTT
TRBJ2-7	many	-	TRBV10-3	CAIGRGLTDEQYF	TGTGCCATCGGGCGGGGCCTCACGGACGAGCAGTACTTC
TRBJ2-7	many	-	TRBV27	CASRRVGVYEQYF	TGTGCCAGCAGGCGGGTGGGGGTCTACGAGCAGTACTTC
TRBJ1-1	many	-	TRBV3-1	CASSQDAGASAFF	TGTGCCAGCAGCCAAGATGCCGGCGCCTCCGCTTTCTTT
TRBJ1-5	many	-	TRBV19	CASSPPSSNQPQHF	TGTGCCAGTAGTCCCCCTTCTAGCAATCAGCCCCAGCATTTT
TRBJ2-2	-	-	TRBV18	CASSPPAPTGELFF	TGTGCCAGCTCACCACCGGCACCCACCGGGGAGCTGTTTTTT
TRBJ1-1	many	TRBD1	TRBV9	CASSAAGQSTEAFF	TGTGCCAGCAGCGCGGCGGGACAGAGCACTGAAGCTTTCTTT
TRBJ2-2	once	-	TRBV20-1	CSASQLGGGAYTGELFF	TGCAGTGCTAGTCAGCTGGGAGGGGGGGCGTACACCGGGGAGCTGTTTTTT
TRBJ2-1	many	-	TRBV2	CASSEAPFVNEQFF	TGTGCCAGCAGTGAAGCCCCTTTCGTGAATGAGCAGTTCTTC
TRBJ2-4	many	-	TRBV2	CASSGTSLAKNIQYF	TGTGCCAGCTCTGGGACATCACTAGCCAAAAACATTCAGTACTTC
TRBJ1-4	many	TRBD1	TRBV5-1	CASRSGTGEEKLFF	TGCGCCAGCAGATCCGGGACAGGGGAAGAAAAACTGTTTTTT
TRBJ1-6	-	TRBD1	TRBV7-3	CASSLGTGYNSPLHF	TGTGCCAGCAGCTTAGGGACAGGTTATAATTCACCCCTCCACTTT
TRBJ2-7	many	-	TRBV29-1	CSVEDPGASQASEQYF	TGCAGCGTTGAAGATCCCGGGGCTAGCCAGGCCTCCGAGCAGTACTTC
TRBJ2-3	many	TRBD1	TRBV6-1	CASSTGTLTDTQYF	TGTGCCAGCTCGACAGGGACCCTCACAGATACGCAGTATTTT